Presented here are 9 T cell receptor beta chains from one specimen sequenced in a study of T cells after yellow fever vaccination. TCRdb re-called the 5' RACE reads with MiXCR, one entry per CDR3 protein. The sample holds over 250,000 distinct CDR3 sequences; approximately 4% are singletons and the top ten take under 30%. The sample in question was PBMCs, obtained 5 days after the yellow fever booster vaccination. These receptors originate from a man aged 18 to 30 who received the YFV17D yellow fever vaccine.

V and J are TRBV7-3 and TRBJ2-7; 8 bases are a match to TRBD1. The CDR3 is made up of 15 amino acids. Germline values: CDR1 SGHTA, CDR2 FQGTGA. V shed 3 bases and J 0 bases; nucleotides not matched to a gene: 4. CDR3 protein: CASSFGQGGSYEQYF. The CDR3 nucleotides read TGTGCCAGCAGCTTTGGACAGGGAGGCTCCTACGAGCAGTACTTC.

This chain uses TRBV7-9 with TRBJ1-1; TRBD1 is a possible D gene (5 bases). Trimming removed 5 bases from V and 2 bases from J, with 18 bases in between. This CDR3 is built from 16 residues. CDR1 is SEHNR, CDR2 FQNEAQ, per germline (reference sequence). CDR3 amino acids: CASSPDADRPNTEAFF. CDR3 coding DNA: TGTGCCAGCAGCCCTGACGCCGACAGACCAAACACTGAAGCTTTCTTT.

The chain combines TRBV7-2 with TRBJ1-5; no definite D call. Germline CDR1 is SGHTA and CDR2 is FQGNSA. There are 13 residues in the CDR3. Trimming took 5 bases from V and 8 from J, leaving 13 bases between them. The CDR3 loop reads CASSLHMGEPQHF. The CDR3 DNA reads TGTGCCAGCAGCCTGCATATGGGCGAGCCCCAGCATTTT.

In this sample, this clonotype turned up a few times. The chain carries TRBV14 and TRBJ1-2; D gene ambiguous. The CDR3 has 12 residues. V gave up 5 bases and J gave up 3 bases, with 7 bases separating them. From germline, CDR1 is SGHDN and CDR2 FVKESK. The CDR3 nucleotides are TGTGCCAGCAGCTATACTGACTATGGCTACACCTTC. Amino acids: CASSYTDYGYTF. Drawing the rest from reference TRBV14 and TRBJ1-2, the complete variable domain is EAGVTQFPSHSVIEKGQTVTLRCDPISGHDNLYWYRRVMGKEIKFLLHFVKESKQDESGMPNNRFLAERTGGTYSTLKVQPAELEDSGVYFCASSYTDYGYTFGSGTRLTVV.

The V and J genes are TRBV7-2 and TRBJ1-1; D possibly corresponds to TRBD1 (5 bases). This CDR3 is built from 15 residues. Trimming cost V 5 bases and J 2 bases, with 15 bases left between them. Germline assignment: CDR1 SGHTA and CDR2 FQGNSA. The CDR3 here is CASSAGLIKNTEAFF. The CDR3 nucleotides read TGTGCCAGCAGCGCGGGACTGATAAAAAACACTGAAGCTTTCTTT.

The rearrangement joins TRBV29-1 to TRBJ2-7; TRBD1 aligns across 8 bases. The germline V gene has CDR1 SQVTM and CDR2 ANQGSEA. The V and J ends lost 6 bases and 7 bases, in that order; junction bases with no gene match: 8. The length of the CDR3 is 12 residues. CDR3 amino acids: CSVAGGAGEQYF. The CDR3 region has the DNA TGCAGCGTGGCAGGGGGCGCGGGGGAGCAGTACTTC.

This clonotype was recorded a few times. CDR3 bases: TGTGCCAGCACTCCAGCGAAGAGCGGATCACCCCTCCACTTT. Translated, it gives CASTPAKSGSPLHF. The chain links TRBV7-2 to TRBJ1-6, with D unclear. Germline V gene lookup returns CDR1 SGHTA and CDR2 FQGNSA. This CDR3 comprises 14 residues. V lost 7 bases to trimming and J lost 10 bases, with 17 bases between them.

This clonotype was detected many times. The chain has TRBV29-1 and TRBJ2-5; D not certain. This CDR3 contains 12 residues. Germline lookup yields CDR1 SQVTM and CDR2 ANQGSEA. V dropped 5 bases and J dropped 5 bases, with 12 bases sitting between them. The chain's CDR3 is CSVNGQDETQYF. The CDR3 region has the DNA TGCAGCGTTAATGGTCAAGATGAGACCCAGTACTTC.

This clonotype was observed a handful of times. The rearrangement joins TRBV9 to TRBJ2-1; tentatively, D is TRBD2 (7 bases). CDR1 and CDR2 (germline): SGDLS, YYNGEE. The CDR3 length is 16 residues. V dropped 2 bases and J dropped 0 bases, with 12 bases sitting between them. Here the CDR3 reads CASSVSGGSSYNEQFF. CDR3 coding DNA: TGTGCCAGCAGCGTCTCGGGGGGCAGCTCCTACAATGAGCAGTTCTTC.